The clone carrying this TCR beta chain was seen more than once but under ten times. Antigen: not known. The sample belongs to a study of beta chain features in type 1 diabetes. Findings and limits, study-wide: In all four CD4+ subsets, TCRB CDR3 length was significantly, moderately reduced in type 1 diabetes.

The CDR3 contains 15 residues. Unmatched junction bases numbered 11, after V lost 3 bases and J lost 9 bases. CDR1 LNHDA and CDR2 SQIVND come from the germline V gene (reference sequence). The sequenced template was cDNA made from the entire isolated RNA. Measured with immunoSEQ multiplex PCR; TCRdb has only the in-frame clones, and not every one. Of 900,000 or so clones in the sample, 17% were seen once. Sequencing was done on a sample of naive CD4+ T cells from blood. This TCR came from a woman under 30 in good health. The chain combines TRBV19 with TRBJ2-1; 7 nucleotides match TRBD2. The CDR3 region has the DNA TGTGCCAGTAGTATTCCGGCGGGAGTGAGCGGTGAGCAGTTCTTC. Its protein is CASSIPAGVSGEQFF. Using reference TRBV19 and TRBJ2-1 for the parts outside the CDR3, the full variable domain is DGGITQSPKYLFRKEGQNVTLSCEQNLNHDAMYWYRQDPGQGLRLIYYSQIVNDFQKGDIAEGYSVSREKKESFPLTVTSAQKNPTAFYLCASSIPAGVSGEQFFGPGTRLTVL.